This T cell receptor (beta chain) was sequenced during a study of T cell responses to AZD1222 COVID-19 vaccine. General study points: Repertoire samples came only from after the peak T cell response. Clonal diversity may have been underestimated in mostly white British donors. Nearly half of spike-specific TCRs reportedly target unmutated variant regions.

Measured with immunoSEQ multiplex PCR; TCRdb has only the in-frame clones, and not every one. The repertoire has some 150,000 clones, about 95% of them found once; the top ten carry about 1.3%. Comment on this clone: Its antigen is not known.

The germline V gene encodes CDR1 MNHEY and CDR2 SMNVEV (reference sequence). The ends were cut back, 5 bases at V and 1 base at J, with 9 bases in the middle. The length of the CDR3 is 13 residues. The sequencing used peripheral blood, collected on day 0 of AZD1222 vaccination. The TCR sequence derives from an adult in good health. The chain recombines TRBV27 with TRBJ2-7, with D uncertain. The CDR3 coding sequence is TGTGCCAGCAGTCTAGGACGTTCCTACGAGCAGTACGTC. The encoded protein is CASSLGRSYEQYV.